This T cell receptor (beta chain) appears in the sequencing data of a study of blood T cell repertoires in COVID-19. The overall study: Cohort 3 recovered donors had two negative PCRs, clearance, or symptom resolution. Collection of acute and convalescent COVID-19 samples took place in the United States, Italy and Spain.

Here immunoSEQ multiplex PCR was the method, and the copy in TCRdb shows in-frame clones only, minus some. This table has around 300,000 clones, more than 75% appearing once. The participants were between about 18 and 90 years old and came from about two dozen US areas. Cohort placement rested on clinical history that participants reported themselves. The CDR3 loop spans 14 amino acids. Trimming cost V 4 bases and J 6 bases; bases outside gene matches: 6. From germline, CDR1 is KGHSH and CDR2 LQKENI. This clone was detected ten times or more. The source of this sequence is a woman aged 60-75 years in a cohort exposed to, infected with or recovered from COVID-19 (not recorded which). The sequenced sample was PBMCs or T cells enriched from blood (not recorded which). The gene calls are TRBV18 and TRBJ1-1, with 9 bases aligning to TRBD1. CDR3 sequence reads: CASSLQGARPEAFF. The CDR3 nucleotides read TGTGCCAGCTCACTACAGGGGGCGAGGCCTGAAGCTTTCTTT.